The TCR beta chain under discussion was sequenced for a study of cytomegalovirus exposure and HLA in healthy donors. Study-level findings and limits: A later analysis appeared to link common viral pathogens to several of the most significant clusters. In a later analysis, V- and J-gene trimming of beta chains associated with a DCLRE1C missense variant, replicated independently. Upon later analysis, HLA-associated TCR beta chains proved more clonally expanded than other, equally common chains.

Likely unrecorded immune exposures existed in these nominally healthy donors. As regards this clone: What it binds is unknown.

The V gene lost 5 bases and the J gene lost 2 bases, with 12 bases spanning the gap. Germline values: CDR1 MNHEY, CDR2 SMNVEV (reference sequence). CDR3 length: 14 amino acids. The primer mix had 60 Vbeta and 13 Jbeta primers. Sequencing used immunoSEQ multiplex PCR; TCRdb keeps in-frame clones, though not all of them. The repertoire holds under 250,000 clones, with 85% as singletons. The receptor's source is a woman in her forties or fifties in good health and CMV-seronegative. The J gene is TRBJ1-1, the V gene TRBV27; D is perhaps TRBD1 (6 bases). Material for sequencing was PBMCs. The CDR3 protein is CASSLTGVNTEAFF. CDR3 DNA: TGTGCCAGCAGTCTGACAGGAGTTAACACTGAAGCTTTCTTT.